This TCR beta chain was retrieved from a study of graft-versus-host responses after intestinal transplantation. This clone was observed a few times. Clones were sequenced by immunoSEQ multiplex PCR, and TCRdb holds only the in-frame ones, with some missing. Of tens of thousands of clones listed, roughly 90% were seen once; the top ten hold 0.65% to 0.75%. The CDR3 sequence is 16 residues long. Looked up from germline, CDR1 is SEHNR and CDR2 is FQNEAQ (reference sequence). V shed 4 bases and J 0 bases; nucleotides not matched to a gene: 4. Sequenced material: PBMCs, taken 98 days after intestinal transplantation. This TCR was sampled from a human patient who received an intestinal transplant, so some T cells may come from the graft donor. This chain links TRBV7-9 with TRBJ1-4; 8 bases agree with TRBD1. This CDR3 is CASSWDRTSTNEKLFF. DNA for the CDR3: TGTGCCAGCAGCTGGGACAGGACCTCAACTAATGAAAAACTGTTTTTT.